This T cell receptor beta chain came from a study of shared clonotypes between healthy human individuals. Regarding this clone: Antigen: not known. A read error may produce the germline difference seen at one junction end. Other DNA sequences in the same sample also yield this CDR3.

CD8 memory cells included CD45RO+ cells plus CCR7-negative CD45RA+ TemRA cells. The protocol was immunoSEQ multiplex PCR, while the TCRdb copy is restricted to in-frame clones and leaves out a portion. The sample has about 380,000 clones; around 96% are singletons. Study observations and caveats: On the whole, naive subsets had larger estimated richness than memory subsets had.

Per germline, CDR1 SGHRS and CDR2 YFSETQ. CDR3 length equals 15 residues. The receptor comes from a young man in good health. This rearrangement joins TRBV5-1 to TRBJ1-5; the match to TRBD1 covers 8 bases. The specimen sequenced was memory CD8+ T cells sorted from blood. Subset meaning: CD45RO+ cells pooled with CCR7-negative TemRA cells. The CDR3: CASSPGTGGNQPQHF. The CDR3 nucleotides read TGCGCCAGCAGTCCCGGGACAGGCGGCAACCAGCCCCAGCATTTT.